The present TCR beta chain was sequenced within a study of tumor-infiltrating lymphocytes in primary liver carcinoma. Findings and caveats of the study: Significantly greater top-250-clone fractions characterized tumors relative to blood (p = 0.039).

From unsorted bulk tissue weighing about 18-30 mg, DNA and RNA were co-extracted. A word on this clonotype: Its antigen is still unknown. The junction and the germline gene differ at one end; a read error may be behind it.

In germline, CDR1 is WSHSY, CDR2 SAAADI. There are 12 residues in the CDR3. Synthesis of TCR beta cDNA was carried out from approximately 500 ng total RNA with a constant-region primer. Investigators got TCR beta libraries out of three nested multiplex PCR rounds, done with slightly modified ARM-PCR. For approximately 11 cycles apiece, the opening two PCR rounds ran with TRBV1-TRBV30 forward primers and a C-beta reverse primer. In TCRdb, the multiplex PCR reads were re-called with MiXCR into one record per CDR3 protein. This sample carries around 40,000 distinct CDR3 sequences, 65% to 85% of them seen once, and the ten largest clones take 15% to 20%.

Sequencing used liver tumor tissue from sampling region 2. Documented subset: tumor region T2, inferior pole. The chain combines TRBV10-2 with TRBJ2-5, with no clear D. This TCR was sampled from a man aged 35-49 years with primary liver carcinoma and hepatitis B virus infection. CDR3 sequence: CTSRPPYETQHF. DNA for the CDR3: TGCACCAGCAGACCCCCGTATGAGACTCAGCACTTC.